This entry concerns a single T cell receptor beta chain. This sample stems from a study of OX40 agonist ivuxolimab in advanced cancers. Germline V gives CDR1 SGHNT, CDR2 YYREEE (reference sequence). V was cut by 0 bases and J by 10 bases, with 10 bases left in between. The CDR3 loop spans 12 amino acids. Sequencing used immunoSEQ multiplex PCR; TCRdb keeps in-frame clones, though not all of them. The table has tens of thousands of clones, around 94% seen once. This receptor was obtained from an adult with an advanced solid tumor such as melanoma, head and neck, liver or kidney cancer. V gene TRBV5-4 combines with J gene TRBJ2-5, with D possibly TRBD2 on 6 matching bases. Material: CD4+ or CD8+ T cells sorted from blood, obtained in a trial of the OX40 agonist ivuxolimab. The CDR3 DNA reads TGTGCCAGCAGCTTGGGACCGGGGGACCAGTACTTC. Protein: CASSLGPGDQYF. Combining the CDR3 with reference TRBV5-4 and TRBJ2-5 gives the whole variable domain ETGVTQSPTHLIKTRGQQVTLRCSSQSGHNTVSWYQQALGQGPQFIFQYYREEENGRGNFPPRFSGLQFPNYSSELNVNALELDDSALYLCASSLGPGDQYFGPGTRLLVL.